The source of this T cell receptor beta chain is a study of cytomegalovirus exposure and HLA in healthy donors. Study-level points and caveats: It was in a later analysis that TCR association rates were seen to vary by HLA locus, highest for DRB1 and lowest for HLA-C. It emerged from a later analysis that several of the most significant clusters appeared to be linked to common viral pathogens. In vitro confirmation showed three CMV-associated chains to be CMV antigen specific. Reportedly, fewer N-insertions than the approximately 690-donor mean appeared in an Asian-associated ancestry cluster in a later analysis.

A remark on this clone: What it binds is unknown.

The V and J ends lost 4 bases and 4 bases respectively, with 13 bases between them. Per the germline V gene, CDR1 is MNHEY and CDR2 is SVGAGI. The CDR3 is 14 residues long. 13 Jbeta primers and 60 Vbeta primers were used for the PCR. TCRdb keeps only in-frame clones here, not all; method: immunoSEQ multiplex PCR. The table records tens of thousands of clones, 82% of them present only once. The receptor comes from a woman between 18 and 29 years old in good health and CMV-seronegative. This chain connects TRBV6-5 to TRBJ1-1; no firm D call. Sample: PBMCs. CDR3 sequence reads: CASSSREPVTEAFF. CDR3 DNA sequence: TGTGCCAGCAGTTCCCGGGAGCCAGTCACTGAAGCTTTCTTT.